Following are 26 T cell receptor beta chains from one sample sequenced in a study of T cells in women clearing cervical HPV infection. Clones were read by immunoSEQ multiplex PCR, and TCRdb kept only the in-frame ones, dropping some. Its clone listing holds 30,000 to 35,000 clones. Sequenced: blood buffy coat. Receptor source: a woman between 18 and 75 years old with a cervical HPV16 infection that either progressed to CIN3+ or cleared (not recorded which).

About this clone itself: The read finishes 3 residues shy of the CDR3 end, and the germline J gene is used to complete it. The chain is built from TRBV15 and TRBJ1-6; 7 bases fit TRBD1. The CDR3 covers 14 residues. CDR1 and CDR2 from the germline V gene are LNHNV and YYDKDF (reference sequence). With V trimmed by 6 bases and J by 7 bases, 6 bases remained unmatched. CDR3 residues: CATSYRGRNSPLHF. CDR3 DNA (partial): TGTGCCACCAGTTACAGGGGTAGGAATTCACCC. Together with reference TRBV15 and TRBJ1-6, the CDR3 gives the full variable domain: DAMVIQNPRYQVTQFGKPVTLSCSQTLNHNVMYWYQQKSSQAPKLLFHYYDKDFNNEADTPDNFQSRRPNTSFCFLDIRSPGLGDTAMYLCATSYRGRNSPLHFGNGTRLTVT.

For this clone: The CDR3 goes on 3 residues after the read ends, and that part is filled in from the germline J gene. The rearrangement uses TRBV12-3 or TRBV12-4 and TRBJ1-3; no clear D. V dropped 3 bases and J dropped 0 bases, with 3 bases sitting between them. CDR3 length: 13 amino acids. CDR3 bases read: TGTGCCAGCAGTTTTATCTCTGGAAACACC. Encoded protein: CASSFISGNT. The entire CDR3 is CASSFISGNTIYF.

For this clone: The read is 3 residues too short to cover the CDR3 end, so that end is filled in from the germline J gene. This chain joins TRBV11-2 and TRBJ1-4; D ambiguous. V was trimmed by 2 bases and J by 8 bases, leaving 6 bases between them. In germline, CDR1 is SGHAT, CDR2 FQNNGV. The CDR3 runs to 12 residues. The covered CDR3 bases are TGTGCCAGCAGCTTACGCAGGGAAAAA. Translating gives CASSLRREK. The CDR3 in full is CASSLRREKLFF.

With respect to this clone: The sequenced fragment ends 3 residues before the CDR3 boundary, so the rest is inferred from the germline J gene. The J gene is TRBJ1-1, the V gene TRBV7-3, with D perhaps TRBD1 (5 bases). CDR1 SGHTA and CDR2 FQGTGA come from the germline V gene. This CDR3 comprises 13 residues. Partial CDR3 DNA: TGTGCCAGCAGCTCCTGGGGCCAACCCGAA. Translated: CASSSWGQPE. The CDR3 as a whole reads CASSSWGQPEAFF.

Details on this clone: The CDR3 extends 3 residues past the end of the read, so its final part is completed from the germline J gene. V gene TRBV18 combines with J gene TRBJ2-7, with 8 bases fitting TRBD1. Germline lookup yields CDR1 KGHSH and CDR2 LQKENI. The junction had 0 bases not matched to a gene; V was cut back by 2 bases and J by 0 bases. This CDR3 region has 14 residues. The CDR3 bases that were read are TGTGCCAGCTCACCAACAGGGGGCTCCTACGAG. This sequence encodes CASSPTGGSYE. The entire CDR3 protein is CASSPTGGSYEQYF.

CDR3 in amino acids: CASSEGPSGANVLTF. The DNA read from the CDR3 is TGTGCCAGCAGTGAGGGGCCCTCTGGGGCCAACGTC. This sequence joins TRBV2 and TRBJ2-6, with a possible D match to TRBD1 (5 bases). The read ends 3 residues before the CDR3 terminus; that terminus is restored from the germline J gene. Germline CDR1 SNHLY, CDR2 FYNNEI. The length of the CDR3 is 15 residues. Trimming cost V 3 bases and J 0 bases, with 6 bases left between them.

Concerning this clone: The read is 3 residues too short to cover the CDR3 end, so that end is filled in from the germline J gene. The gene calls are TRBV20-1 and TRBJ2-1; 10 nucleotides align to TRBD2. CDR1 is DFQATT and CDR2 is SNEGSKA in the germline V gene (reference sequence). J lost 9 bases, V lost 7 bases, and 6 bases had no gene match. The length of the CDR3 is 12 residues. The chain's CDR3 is CSVLGLAREQFF. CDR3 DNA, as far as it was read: TGCAGTGTTTTGGGACTAGCGCGTGAG.

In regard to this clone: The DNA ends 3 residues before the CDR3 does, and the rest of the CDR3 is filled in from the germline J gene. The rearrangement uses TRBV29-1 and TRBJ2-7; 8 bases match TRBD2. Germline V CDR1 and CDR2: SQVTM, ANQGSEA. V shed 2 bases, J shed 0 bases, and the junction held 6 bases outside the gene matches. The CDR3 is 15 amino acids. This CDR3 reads CSVERAGGGSYEQYF. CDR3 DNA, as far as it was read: TGCAGCGTTGAAAGGGCGGGAGGAGGCTCCTACGAG.

The CDR3 bases that were read are TGTGCCAGCAGCCTGGAAGGGGGATCCGAG. Encoded protein: CASSLEGGSE. The complete CDR3 sequence is CASSLEGGSEQYF. V gene TRBV7-2 combines with J gene TRBJ2-7; D perhaps matches TRBD1 (6 bases). The DNA ends 3 residues before the CDR3 does, and the rest of the CDR3 is filled in from the germline J gene. This CDR3 comprises 13 residues. V lost 5 bases and J lost 6, with 14 bases in between. The germline CDR1 and CDR2 sequences are SGHTA and FQGNSA.

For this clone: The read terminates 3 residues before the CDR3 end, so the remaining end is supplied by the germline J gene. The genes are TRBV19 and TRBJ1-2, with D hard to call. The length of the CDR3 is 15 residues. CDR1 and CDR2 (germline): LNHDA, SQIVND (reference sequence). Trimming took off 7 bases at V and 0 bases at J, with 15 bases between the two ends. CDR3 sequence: CASTTPRITNYGYTF. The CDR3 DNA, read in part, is TGTGCCAGTACCACCCCCAGGATAACTAACTATGGC.

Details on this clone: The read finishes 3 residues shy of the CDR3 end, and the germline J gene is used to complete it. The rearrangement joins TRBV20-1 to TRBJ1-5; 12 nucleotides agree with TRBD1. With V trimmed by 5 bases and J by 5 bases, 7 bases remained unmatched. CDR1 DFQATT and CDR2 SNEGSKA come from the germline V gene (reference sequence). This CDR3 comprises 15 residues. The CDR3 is CSARPGQGAYQPQHF. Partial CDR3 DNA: TGCAGTGCTCGACCGGGACAGGGGGCATATCAGCCC.

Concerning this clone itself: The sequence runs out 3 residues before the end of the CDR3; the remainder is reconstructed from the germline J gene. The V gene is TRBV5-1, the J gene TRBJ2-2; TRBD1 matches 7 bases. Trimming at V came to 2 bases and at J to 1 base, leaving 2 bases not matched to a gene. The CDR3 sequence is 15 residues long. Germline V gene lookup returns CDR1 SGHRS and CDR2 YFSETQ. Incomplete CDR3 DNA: TGCGCCAGCAGCTTACAGGGGATGAACACCGGGGAG. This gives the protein CASSLQGMNTGE. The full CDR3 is CASSLQGMNTGELFF.

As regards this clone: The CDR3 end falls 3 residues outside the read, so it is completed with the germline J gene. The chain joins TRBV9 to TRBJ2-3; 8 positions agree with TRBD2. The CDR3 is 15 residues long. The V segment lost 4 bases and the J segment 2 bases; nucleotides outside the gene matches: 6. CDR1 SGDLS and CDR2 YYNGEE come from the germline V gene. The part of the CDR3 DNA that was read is TGTGCCAGCAGCCCCCGGGGGGGGACCACAGATACG. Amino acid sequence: CASSPRGGTTDT. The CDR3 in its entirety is CASSPRGGTTDTQYF.

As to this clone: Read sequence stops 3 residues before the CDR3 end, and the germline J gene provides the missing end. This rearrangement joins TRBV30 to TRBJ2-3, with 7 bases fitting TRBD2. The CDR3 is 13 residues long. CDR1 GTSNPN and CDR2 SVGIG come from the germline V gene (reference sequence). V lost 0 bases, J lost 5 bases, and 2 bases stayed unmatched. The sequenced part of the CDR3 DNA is TGTGCCTGGAGTGTAGTAGCGGGAGATACG. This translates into CAWSVVAGDT. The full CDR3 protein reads CAWSVVAGDTQYF. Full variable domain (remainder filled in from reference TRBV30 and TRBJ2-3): SQTIHQWPATLVQPVGSPLSLECTVEGTSNPNLYWYRQAAGRGLQLLFYSVGIGQISSEVPQNLSASRPQDRQFILSSKKLLLSDSGFYLCAWSVVAGDTQYFGPGTRLTVL.

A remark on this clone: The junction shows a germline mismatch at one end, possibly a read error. The CDR3 is CSASGWGSGNTIYF. CDR3 DNA (partial): TGCAGTGCTAGTGGTTGGGGCTCTGGAAACACA. V is TRBV20-1 and J is TRBJ1-3; D possibly corresponds to TRBD1 (5 bases). The sequence runs out 3 residues before the end of the CDR3; the remainder is reconstructed from the germline J gene. The CDR3 is made up of 14 amino acids. CDR1 DFQATT and CDR2 SNEGSKA come from the germline V gene (reference sequence).

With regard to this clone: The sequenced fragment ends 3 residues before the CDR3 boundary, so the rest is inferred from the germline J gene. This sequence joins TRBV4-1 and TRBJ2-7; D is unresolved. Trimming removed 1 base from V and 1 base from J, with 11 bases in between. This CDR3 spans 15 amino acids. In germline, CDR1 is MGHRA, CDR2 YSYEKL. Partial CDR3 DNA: TGCGCCAGCAGCCAAGTAATCACAGTTTCCTACGAG. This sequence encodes CASSQVITVSYE. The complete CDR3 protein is CASSQVITVSYEQYF.

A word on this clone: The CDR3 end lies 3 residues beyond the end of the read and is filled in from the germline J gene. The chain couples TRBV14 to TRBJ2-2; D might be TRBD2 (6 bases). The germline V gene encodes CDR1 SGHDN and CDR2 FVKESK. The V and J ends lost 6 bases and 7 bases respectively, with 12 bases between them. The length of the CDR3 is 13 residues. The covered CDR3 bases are TGTGCCAGCAGACGCTCTAGCGTCGGGGAG. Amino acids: CASRRSSVGE. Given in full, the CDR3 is CASRRSSVGELFF.

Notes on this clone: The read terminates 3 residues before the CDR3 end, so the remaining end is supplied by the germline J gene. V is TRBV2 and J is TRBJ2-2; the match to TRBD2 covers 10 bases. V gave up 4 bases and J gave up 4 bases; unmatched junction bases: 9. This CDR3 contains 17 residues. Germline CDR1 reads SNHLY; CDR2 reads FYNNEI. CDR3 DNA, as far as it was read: TGTGCCAGCAGTGGCCCAGGACTAGCGGCGGCCACCGGGGAG. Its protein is CASSGPGLAAATGE. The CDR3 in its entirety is CASSGPGLAAATGELFF.

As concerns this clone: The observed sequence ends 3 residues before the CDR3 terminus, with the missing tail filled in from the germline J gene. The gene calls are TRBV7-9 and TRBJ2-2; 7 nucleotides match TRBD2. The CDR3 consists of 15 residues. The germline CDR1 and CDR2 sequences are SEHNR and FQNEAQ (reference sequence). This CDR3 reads CASSLVRGSNEKLFF. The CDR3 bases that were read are TGTGCCAGCAGCTTAGTGCGGGGGTCTAATGAAAAG.

The sequenced CDR3 bases are TGTGCCAGCAGTGAAACACAGGGCCCCGGGGAGACG. Protein: CASSETQGPGET. The complete CDR3 sequence is CASSETQGPGETQYF. This rearrangement joins TRBV6-1 to TRBJ2-3, with D tentatively TRBD1 (6 bases). The CDR3 end is not reached by the read, which stops 3 residues before it; the germline J gene fills it in. The V gene's germline CDR1 is MNHNS and CDR2 SASEGT. The CDR3 consists of 15 residues.

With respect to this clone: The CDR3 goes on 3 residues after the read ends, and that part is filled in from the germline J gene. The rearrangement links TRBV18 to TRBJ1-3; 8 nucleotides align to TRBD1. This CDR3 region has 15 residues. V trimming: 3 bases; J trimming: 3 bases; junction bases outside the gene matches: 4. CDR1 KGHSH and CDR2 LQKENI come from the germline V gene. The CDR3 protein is CASSPDRASGNTIYF. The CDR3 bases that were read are TGTGCCAGCTCACCGGACAGGGCTAGTGGAAACACC.

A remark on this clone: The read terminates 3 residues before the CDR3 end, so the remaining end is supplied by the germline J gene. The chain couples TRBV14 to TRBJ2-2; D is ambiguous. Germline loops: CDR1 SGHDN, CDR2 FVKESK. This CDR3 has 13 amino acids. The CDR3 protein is CASSPQQTLTLFF. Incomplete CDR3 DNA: TGTGCCAGCAGCCCACAACAGACCCTCACG.

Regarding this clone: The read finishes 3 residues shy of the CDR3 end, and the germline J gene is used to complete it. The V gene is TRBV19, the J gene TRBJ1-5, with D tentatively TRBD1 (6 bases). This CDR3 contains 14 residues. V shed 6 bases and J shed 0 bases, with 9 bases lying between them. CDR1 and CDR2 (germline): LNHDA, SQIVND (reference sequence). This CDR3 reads CASSRTASNQPQHF. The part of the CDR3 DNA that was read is TGTGCCAGTAGCCGGACAGCTAGCAATCAGCCC.

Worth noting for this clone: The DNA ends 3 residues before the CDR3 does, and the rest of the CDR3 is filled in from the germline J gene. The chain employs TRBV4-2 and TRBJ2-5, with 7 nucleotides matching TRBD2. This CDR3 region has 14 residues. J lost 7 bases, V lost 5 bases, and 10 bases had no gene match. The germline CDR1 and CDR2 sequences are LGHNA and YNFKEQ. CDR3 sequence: CASSAGEPWGTQYF. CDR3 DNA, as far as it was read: TGTGCCAGCAGCGCGGGGGAGCCTTGGGGGACC.

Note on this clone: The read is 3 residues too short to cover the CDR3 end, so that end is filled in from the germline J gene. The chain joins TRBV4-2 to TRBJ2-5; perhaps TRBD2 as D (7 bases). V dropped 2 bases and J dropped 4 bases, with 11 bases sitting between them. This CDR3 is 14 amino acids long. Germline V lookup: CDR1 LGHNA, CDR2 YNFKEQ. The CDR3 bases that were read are TGTGCCAGCAGCCAACAAGGGGGGGCAGAGACC. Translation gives CASSQQGGAET. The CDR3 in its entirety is CASSQQGGAETQYF.

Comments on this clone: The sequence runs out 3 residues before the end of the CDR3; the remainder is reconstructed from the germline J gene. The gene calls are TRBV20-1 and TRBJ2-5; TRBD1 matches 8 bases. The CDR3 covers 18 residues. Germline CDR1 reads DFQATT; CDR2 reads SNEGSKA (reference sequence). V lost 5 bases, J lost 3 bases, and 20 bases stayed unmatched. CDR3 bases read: TGCAGTGCTCGAAAAGTAAACAGGGGGTGGGAAAGGGAAGAGACC. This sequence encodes CSARKVNRGWEREET. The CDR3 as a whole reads CSARKVNRGWEREETQYF.